These 30 T cell receptor beta chains were sequenced from one sample in a study of cytotoxic CD8 clonotypes in ibrutinib-treated CLL. Clones were read by immunoSEQ multiplex PCR, and TCRdb kept only the in-frame ones, dropping some. The sample lists 200,000 to 250,000 clones, about four fifths occurring once. The sequences come from PBMCs, collected after 12 months of ibrutinib treatment. These receptors were collected from a human donor with chronic lymphocytic leukemia.

This rearrangement joins TRBV19 to TRBJ2-1, with D perhaps given as TRBD1 or TRBD2 (5 bases each). The ends were cut back, 1 base at V and 4 bases at J, with 11 bases in the middle. CDR3 length: 15 amino acids. Germline V CDR1 and CDR2: LNHDA, SQIVND (reference sequence). The CDR3 here is CASSIGMGPYNEQFF. Written as DNA, the CDR3 is TGTGCCAGTAGTATAGGTATGGGACCTTACAATGAGCAGTTCTTC. The full variable domain, with the rest looked up from reference TRBV19 and TRBJ2-1, is DGGITQSPKYLFRKEGQNVTLSCEQNLNHDAMYWYRQDPGQGLRLIYYSQIVNDFQKGDIAEGYSVSREKKESFPLTVTSAQKNPTAFYLCASSIGMGPYNEQFFGPGTRLTVL.

This clone was picked up one time. V is TRBV30 and J is TRBJ1-1, with 9 bases that match TRBD1. This CDR3 has 13 amino acids. After removal of 2 bases from V and 10 bases from J, the junction contained 8 bases not matched to a gene. The germline V gene has CDR1 GTSNPN and CDR2 SVGIG (reference sequence). CDR3: CAWSRVDRGGAFF. CDR3 nucleotide sequence: TGTGCCTGGAGTCGAGTCGACAGGGGGGGAGCTTTCTTT.

The chain is built from TRBV28 and TRBJ1-2; D call uncertain. V was pared by 3 bases and J by 5 bases, with 10 bases between. The CDR3 totals 13 residues. CDR1 is MDHEN, CDR2 SYDVKM, per germline. The CDR3 loop is CASSFRTVYGYTF. The CDR3 region has the DNA TGTGCCAGCAGTTTTAGGACGGTTTATGGCTACACCTTC.

This clone showed up just a few times. J is TRBJ2-5 and V is TRBV5-1; D gene ambiguous. Per the germline V gene, CDR1 is SGHRS and CDR2 is YFSETQ. Between the trimmed V and J ends, which lost 4 bases and 5 bases, there was a span of 9 bases. This CDR3 contains 12 residues. The CDR3 spells CASSDLGETQYF. CDR3 nucleotide sequence: TGCGCCAGCAGCGACCTCGGCGAGACCCAGTACTTC.

The gene calls are TRBV4-1 and TRBJ1-4; D possibly corresponds to TRBD1 (5 bases). This CDR3 region has 15 residues. Trimming stripped 4 bases from V and 5 bases from J, with 14 bases between. CDR1 MGHRA and CDR2 YSYEKL come from the germline V gene. In nucleotides, the CDR3 is TGCGCCAGCAGCCCCCGGGACCGTCTAAATGAAAAACTGTTTTTT. Its translation is CASSPRDRLNEKLFF.

CDR3 bases: TGTGCCAGCAGTGGGCATAGCGGGGGGGAGGACACCGGGGAGCTGTTTTTT. Encoded protein: CASSGHSGGEDTGELFF. V and J are TRBV25-1 and TRBJ2-2; 11 nucleotides line up with TRBD2. The CDR3 is made up of 17 amino acids. Germline V gene data show CDR1 as MGHDK and CDR2 as SYGVNS. Trimming cost V 4 bases and J 3 bases; bases outside gene matches: 7.

This chain joins TRBV6-5 and TRBJ2-7; the match to TRBD1 covers 9 bases. The trim removed 8 bases at V and 6 bases at J, leaving 5 bases unmatched. There are 12 residues in the CDR3. Germline V gives CDR1 MNHEY, CDR2 SVGAGI. This chain's CDR3 is CASWDRVGEQYF. Here the CDR3 DNA reads TGTGCCAGCTGGGACAGGGTTGGCGAGCAGTACTTC.

The CDR3 sequence is CASSRLAGGHYEQYF. The CDR3 DNA reads as TGTGCCAGCAGTAGACTAGCGGGGGGCCACTACGAGCAGTACTTC. The chain has TRBV27 and TRBJ2-7; 13 positions agree with TRBD2. Germline CDR1 MNHEY, CDR2 SMNVEV (reference sequence). J lost 3 bases, V lost 5 bases, and 4 bases had no gene match. CDR3 size: 15 residues.

V and J are TRBV5-1 and TRBJ2-1, with 8 bases matching TRBD1. CDR1 SGHRS and CDR2 YFSETQ come from the germline V gene. Trimming took 4 bases from V and 5 from J; bases not matched to a gene: 2. This CDR3 contains 13 residues. CDR3 coding DNA: TGCGCCAGCAGCGAGGGACAGGACAATGAGCAGTTCTTC. It specifies CASSEGQDNEQFF.

The CDR3 sequence is CASRPRRNTIYF. CDR3 DNA sequence: TGTGCCAGCAGACCCCGGAGAAACACCATATATTTT. The J gene is TRBJ1-3, the V gene TRBV27; no firm D call. Germline CDR1 is MNHEY and CDR2 is SMNVEV (reference sequence). The CDR3 sequence is 12 residues long. V lost 6 bases and J 5 bases, leaving 8 bases between the germline ends.

The V call is TRBV27, the J call TRBJ2-2, with 7 bases identical to TRBD2. The J segment lost 3 bases and the V segment lost 5 bases, leaving 12 bases of the junction unmatched. The CDR3 covers 17 residues. Germline CDR1 is MNHEY and CDR2 is SMNVEV (reference sequence). The CDR3 coding sequence is TGTGCCAGCAGTCCCTCCGCGGGGGTAGCGGACACCGGGGAGCTGTTTTTT. This translates into CASSPSAGVADTGELFF.

There are a few counts of this clone. The rearrangement links TRBV13 to TRBJ1-2; no definite D call. Per the germline V gene, CDR1 is PRHDT and CDR2 is FYEKMQ (reference sequence). Trimming shortened V by 5 bases and J by 7 bases, and 17 bases separated the two germline ends. This CDR3 has 14 amino acids. CDR3 protein: CASSLYGLGIGYTF. CDR3 sequence (DNA): TGTGCCAGCAGCCTCTATGGGTTGGGTATTGGCTACACCTTC.

The chain couples TRBV2 to TRBJ2-5; TRBD1 or TRBD2 may be the D gene (5 bases each). The CDR3 contains 11 residues. Per the germline V gene, CDR1 is SNHLY and CDR2 is FYNNEI. V lost 4 bases to trimming and J lost 13 bases, with 13 bases between them. The chain's CDR3 is CASSVGDPSYF. CDR3 sequence (DNA): TGTGCCAGCAGTGTAGGGGACCCCTCGTACTTC.

This chain joins TRBV5-8 and TRBJ1-1; 9 nucleotides match TRBD1. The CDR3 covers 15 residues. The V and J ends lost 1 base and 9 bases, in that order; junction bases with no gene match: 10. The germline gives CDR1 SGHTS, CDR2 YDEGEE. The CDR3 nucleotides are TGTGCCAGCAGCTTGATTGGCAGGGACAGGGCTAAAGCTTTCTTT. Residues: CASSLIGRDRAKAFF.

This clone was observed a few times. The chain links TRBV7-6 to TRBJ1-2, with no clear D. Between the trimmed V and J ends, which lost 5 bases and 3 bases, there was a span of 13 bases. Germline assignment: CDR1 SGHVS and CDR2 FNYEAQ. The CDR3 sequence is 14 residues long. CDR3 residues: CASSPGGWDYGYTF. CDR3 DNA sequence: TGTGCCAGCAGCCCGGGCGGATGGGACTATGGCTACACCTTC.

The chain joins TRBV7-8 to TRBJ2-5; maybe TRBD2 (6 bases). This CDR3 is built from 17 residues. Germline values: CDR1 SGHVS, CDR2 FQNEAQ. V lost 6 bases and J lost 5, with 25 bases in between. This CDR3 is CASSVLSGRGAMETQYF. The CDR3 DNA reads TGTGCCAGCAGTGTTCTCTCCGGGCGGGGTGCTATGGAGACCCAGTACTTC.

The chain links TRBV19 to TRBJ2-7; D ambiguous. The CDR3 loop spans 12 amino acids. Per germline, CDR1 LNHDA and CDR2 SQIVND (reference sequence). V was shortened by 7 bases and J by 2 bases, with 9 bases between the two germline ends. In DNA, the CDR3 is TGTGCCAGTATCGGCTCAACCTACGAGCAGTACTTC. The encoded protein is CASIGSTYEQYF.

The V call is TRBV6-1, the J call TRBJ2-1; TRBD2 matches 10 bases. The germline CDR1 and CDR2 sequences are MNHNS and SASEGT. The length of the CDR3 is 13 residues. The V and J ends lost 7 bases and 13 bases, in that order; junction bases with no gene match: 10. Here the CDR3 reads CASKKREGGYQFF. Here the CDR3 DNA reads TGTGCCAGCAAAAAGCGGGAGGGCGGTTACCAGTTCTTC.

The chain joins TRBV27 to TRBJ1-4; D is unresolved. V gave up 5 bases and J gave up 5 bases, with 21 bases separating them. Germline lookup yields CDR1 MNHEY and CDR2 SMNVEV (reference sequence). This CDR3 region has 17 residues. CDR3 bases: TGTGCCAGCAGTCAATTGGGAGTGAGTGGGCCAAATGAAAAACTGTTTTTT. This gives the protein CASSQLGVSGPNEKLFF. The variable domain in full, completed from reference TRBV27 and TRBJ1-4, reads EAQVTQNPRYLITVTGKKLTVTCSQNMNHEYMSWYRQDPGLGLRQIYYSMNVEVTDKGDVPEGYKVSRKEKRNFPLILESPSPNQTSLYFCASSQLGVSGPNEKLFFGSGTQLSVL.

This chain uses TRBV18 with TRBJ2-1; no clear D gene. The germline gives CDR1 KGHSH, CDR2 LQKENI. The CDR3 spans 16 residues. V lost 0 bases and J 8 bases, leaving 17 bases between the germline ends. DNA of the CDR3: TGTGCCAGCTCACCACCCCGTGGGCAGGAATGGGATGAGCAGTTCTTC. It is translated as CASSPPRGQEWDEQFF.

In its sample, this clone was seen a few times. The chain carries TRBV20-1 and TRBJ2-3, with D tentatively TRBD1 (5 bases). V shed 6 bases and J shed 5 bases, with 9 bases lying between them. The CDR3 length is 11 residues. Germline assignment: CDR1 DFQATT and CDR2 SNEGSKA (reference sequence). CDR3 protein: CSAQTEDTQYF. CDR3 nucleotides: TGCAGTGCGCAGACAGAAGATACGCAGTATTTT.

The J gene is TRBJ1-2, the V gene TRBV2; 7 bases fit TRBD1. The CDR3 sequence is 11 residues long. Germline V gene lookup returns CDR1 SNHLY and CDR2 FYNNEI. V dropped 6 bases and J dropped 11; count of bases not matched to a gene: 6. CDR3 amino acids: CASRAGGQYTF. The CDR3 DNA reads as TGTGCCAGCAGGGCAGGGGGGCAGTACACCTTC.

The gene calls are TRBV7-9 and TRBJ2-1; D not resolved. The germline V and J ends were trimmed by 2 bases and 9 bases, with 8 bases remaining between them. The CDR3 totals 12 residues. Germline loops: CDR1 SEHNR, CDR2 FQNEAQ (reference sequence). The CDR3 DNA sequence: TGTGCCAGCAGCTTACTGGAAACTGAGCAGTTCTTC. It codes for CASSLLETEQFF.

V gene TRBV28 combines with J gene TRBJ1-2; TRBD1 agrees at 7 bases. Germline V gives CDR1 MDHEN, CDR2 SYDVKM. The CDR3 loop spans 13 amino acids. The junction had 4 bases not matched to a gene; V was cut back by 7 bases and J by 2 bases. The CDR3 DNA sequence: TGTGCCAGCAAAGACAGGGACAACTATGGCTACACCTTC. The encoded protein is CASKDRDNYGYTF.

The CDR3 here is CASSQLDPLSTMQYF. The CDR3 DNA sequence: TGTGCCAGCTCACAATTGGACCCTCTATCTACGATGCAGTACTTC. The rearrangement uses TRBV18 and TRBJ2-7; the D is unclear. The CDR3 has 15 amino acids. Trimming left V 4 bases short and J 9 bases short, with 22 bases between. Germline V gives CDR1 KGHSH, CDR2 LQKENI.

V is TRBV19 and J is TRBJ1-2; TRBD1 matches 7 bases. Germline V gene data show CDR1 as LNHDA and CDR2 as SQIVND (reference sequence). This CDR3 region has 13 residues. The V and J ends lost 7 bases and 2 bases, in that order; junction bases with no gene match: 4. This chain's CDR3 is CASTTGQNYGYTF. CDR3 DNA: TGTGCCAGTACCACGGGACAGAACTATGGCTACACCTTC.

This clone has more than one count but fewer than ten. This rearrangement joins TRBV19 to TRBJ2-3, with 16 positions matching TRBD2. This CDR3 contains 15 residues. V shed 8 bases and J 5 bases; nucleotides not matched to a gene: 4. Germline CDR1 reads LNHDA; CDR2 reads SQIVND (reference sequence). This chain's CDR3 is CASSGLAGGEDTQYF. CDR3 DNA sequence: TGTGCCAGTTCGGGACTAGCGGGAGGGGAAGATACGCAGTATTTT.

Only a few counts were recorded for this clone. The V and J genes are TRBV27 and TRBJ2-2, with D unresolved. The V and J ends lost 2 bases and 2 bases respectively, with 6 bases between them. This CDR3 region has 14 residues. CDR1 is MNHEY, CDR2 SMNVEV, per germline (reference sequence). Here the CDR3 reads CASSLGSNTGELFF. CDR3 nucleotide sequence: TGTGCCAGCAGTTTAGGGTCCAACACCGGGGAGCTGTTTTTT.

This clone was detected only a few times. This chain connects TRBV2 to TRBJ1-1, with D possibly being TRBD1 (5 bases). The CDR3 has 13 amino acids. V lost 6 bases and J 3 bases, leaving 11 bases between the germline ends. Germline lookup yields CDR1 SNHLY and CDR2 FYNNEI. The CDR3 DNA reads as TGTGCCAGCAGCATTCAGGGTTACACTGAAGCTTTCTTT. As protein: CASSIQGYTEAFF.

Concerning this clone: Lacking the conserved final phenylalanine or tryptophan, this CDR3 likely reflects a read error. The DNA is omitted, as the CDR3 cannot be located on it reliably, and the CDR3 follows TCRdb's listing. The chain carries TRBV2 and TRBJ2-7; the tabulated D call, TRBD2, remains unverified against the DNA. CDR1 SNHLY and CDR2 FYNNEI come from the germline V gene. A total of 14 residues make up the CDR3, ends included. CDR3 sequence: CASDKGLAGFPLGL.